The 15 T cell receptor beta chains below all came from one sample that was sequenced in a study of human T cells and chemical hapten exposure. TCRdb re-derived calls from the RACE reads in MiXCR, one entry per CDR3 protein. This repertoire shows 110,000 or so distinct CDR3 sequences, around 35% found once; its top ten account for roughly 2.6%. Noted time point: patch test 3, about 24 weeks after DPC sensitization. This sample's treatment: therapeutic diphenylcyclopropenone sensitization with weekly scalp DPC. The material was whole blood, obtained in connection with sensitization to the hapten diphenylcyclopropenone (DPC). Source of these receptors: a man between 40 and 49 years old with alopecia areata. Some clones in this sample may be carry-over from other donors' samples.

V usage is TRBV5-6 and J usage is TRBJ2-4; 11 nucleotides line up with TRBD1. V lost 6 bases to trimming and J lost 6 bases; unmatched junction nucleotides: 8. Germline V gene sequence: CDR1 SGHDT, CDR2 YYEEEE. This CDR3 is built from 15 residues. CDR3 nucleotide sequence: TGTGCCAGCACCTGGACAGGGGGCGCCGGAAACATTCAGTACTTC. Its protein product is CASTWTGGAGNIQYF.

V and J are TRBV5-1 and TRBJ1-1; the D is unclear. Deletions cut 0 bases from V and 11 bases from J, with 11 bases between. Germline V gives CDR1 SGHRS, CDR2 YFSETQ. This CDR3 has 12 amino acids. CDR3 DNA: TGCGCCAGCAGCTTGGCCATGGGGTTGGCTTTCTTT. As protein: CASSLAMGLAFF.

This clonotype was counted between two and nine times. This sequence joins TRBV9 and TRBJ1-5; the D is unclear. The CDR3 sequence is 15 residues long. V lost 2 bases and J 1 base, leaving 10 bases between the germline ends. The germline V gene has CDR1 SGDLS and CDR2 YYNGEE. The CDR3 sequence: CASSVTGGSNQPQHF. CDR3 nucleotide sequence: TGTGCCAGCAGCGTTACCGGAGGGAGCAATCAGCCCCAGCATTTT.

CDR3 nucleotide sequence: TGTGCCAGCAGCACCAGACAGGGGGCGATCGCAACTAATGAAAAACTGTTTTTT. Translating it yields CASSTRQGAIATNEKLFF. This chain uses TRBV7-8 with TRBJ1-4, with 10 nucleotides matching TRBD1. Germline values: CDR1 SGHVS, CDR2 FQNEAQ. Trimming at V came to 5 bases and at J to 0 bases, leaving 9 bases not matched to a gene. CDR3 length: 18 amino acids.

The chain joins TRBV7-9 to TRBJ2-5, with TRBD1 matching 10 bases. In germline, CDR1 is SEHNR, CDR2 FQNEAQ (reference sequence). The CDR3 length is 15 residues. Unmatched junction bases numbered 13, after V lost 10 bases and J lost 5 bases. The DNA of the CDR3 is TGTGCCACCCACTCGGGGACAGGGGCTAGGGAGACCCAGTACTTC. Its protein product is CATHSGTGARETQYF.

This chain connects TRBV7-6 to TRBJ1-6; the D gene is possibly TRBD1 (6 bases). In germline, CDR1 is SGHVS, CDR2 FNYEAQ. The CDR3 sequence is 15 residues long. Trimming took 0 bases from V and 6 from J, leaving 9 bases between them. CDR3 in DNA: TGTGCCAGCAGCTTAGCGGGGGCTTCTAATTCACCCCTCCACTTT. Encoded protein: CASSLAGASNSPLHF.

The chain couples TRBV6-1 to TRBJ2-3; 7 positions match TRBD2. The CDR3 runs 15 residues. V dropped 4 bases and J dropped 2; count of bases not matched to a gene: 6. From germline, CDR1 is MNHNS and CDR2 SASEGT. CDR3 nucleotide sequence: TGTGCCAGCAGTGTAGCAGCGGGGAACACAGATACGCAGTATTTT. Residues: CASSVAAGNTDTQYF.

As concerns this clonotype: The junction departs from the called germline gene at one end, perhaps through a read error. This chain joins TRBV5-6 and TRBJ1-6; maybe TRBD1 (6 bases). The germline CDR1 and CDR2 sequences are SGHDT and YYEEEE. The length of the CDR3 is 14 residues. The CDR3 DNA reads TGTGCCAGCAGATTGGACAGACGGAATTCACCCCTCCACTTT. Translation gives CASRLDRRNSPLHF.

This clonotype has a single count. V and J are TRBV20-1 and TRBJ2-1; 7 nucleotides line up with TRBD2. Germline CDR1 is DFQATT and CDR2 is SNEGSKA (reference sequence). CDR3 length equals 14 residues. Germline trimming cut 2 bases from V and 0 bases from J; bases unmatched to any gene: 1. The CDR3 spells CSARRTSSYNEQFF. The CDR3 coding sequence is TGCAGTGCTAGACGGACTAGCTCCTACAATGAGCAGTTCTTC.

The rearrangement links TRBV6-6 to TRBJ2-3; D not certain. V dropped 6 bases and J dropped 2 bases, with 6 bases sitting between them. In germline, CDR1 is MNHNY, CDR2 SVGAGI (reference sequence). The CDR3 consists of 12 residues. As DNA, the CDR3 is TGTGCCAGCAGCAGACCCACAGATACGCAGTATTTT. The encoded protein is CASSRPTDTQYF.

This clonotype occurred a few times. The V call is TRBV7-9, the J call TRBJ2-2; D remains ambiguous. Germline CDR1 and CDR2: SEHNR and FQNEAQ (reference sequence). Trimming stripped 3 bases from V and 1 base from J, with 9 bases between. The CDR3 totals 15 residues. The CDR3: CASSFFGRNTGELFF. CDR3 nucleotide sequence: TGTGCCAGCAGCTTTTTCGGCAGGAACACCGGGGAGCTGTTTTTT.

This clonotype appeared a few times. J is TRBJ2-3 and V is TRBV5-5, with 10 positions matching TRBD1. The germline V gene encodes CDR1 SGHKS and CDR2 YYEKEE (reference sequence). The CDR3 is made up of 16 amino acids. J lost 4 bases, V lost 0 bases, and 5 bases had no gene match. The CDR3 bases are TGTGCCAGCAGCTTGGCCGGGACAGGGGTGGCAGATACGCAGTATTTT. It encodes CASSLAGTGVADTQYF.

V is TRBV24-1 and J is TRBJ2-1; 8 nucleotides align to TRBD2. Trimming took 3 bases from V and 7 from J; bases not matched to a gene: 7. Germline CDR1 and CDR2: KGHDR and SFDVKD. The CDR3 is made up of 15 amino acids. The DNA for the CDR3 is TGTGCCACCAGTGATACCCGGACTAGCCTAAATGAGCAGTTCTTC. Amino acids: CATSDTRTSLNEQFF.

The chain uses TRBV6-5 and TRBJ2-5, with D maybe TRBD2 (5 bases). The CDR3 is 14 amino acids. V was trimmed by 0 bases and J by 5 bases, leaving 10 bases between them. Germline V CDR1 and CDR2: MNHEY, SVGAGI. In DNA, the CDR3 is TGTGCCAGCAGTTACTCGCTGTCTAGCGAGACCCAGTACTTC. It encodes CASSYSLSSETQYF.

The chain carries TRBV5-1 and TRBJ2-7; no reliable D call. V lost 1 base to trimming and J lost 0 bases, with 11 bases between them. The germline CDR1 and CDR2 sequences are SGHRS and YFSETQ. CDR3 length: 15 amino acids. CDR3 coding DNA: TGCGCCAGCAGCTTGTATGGGTCGCTCTCCTACGAGCAGTACTTC. It specifies CASSLYGSLSYEQYF.